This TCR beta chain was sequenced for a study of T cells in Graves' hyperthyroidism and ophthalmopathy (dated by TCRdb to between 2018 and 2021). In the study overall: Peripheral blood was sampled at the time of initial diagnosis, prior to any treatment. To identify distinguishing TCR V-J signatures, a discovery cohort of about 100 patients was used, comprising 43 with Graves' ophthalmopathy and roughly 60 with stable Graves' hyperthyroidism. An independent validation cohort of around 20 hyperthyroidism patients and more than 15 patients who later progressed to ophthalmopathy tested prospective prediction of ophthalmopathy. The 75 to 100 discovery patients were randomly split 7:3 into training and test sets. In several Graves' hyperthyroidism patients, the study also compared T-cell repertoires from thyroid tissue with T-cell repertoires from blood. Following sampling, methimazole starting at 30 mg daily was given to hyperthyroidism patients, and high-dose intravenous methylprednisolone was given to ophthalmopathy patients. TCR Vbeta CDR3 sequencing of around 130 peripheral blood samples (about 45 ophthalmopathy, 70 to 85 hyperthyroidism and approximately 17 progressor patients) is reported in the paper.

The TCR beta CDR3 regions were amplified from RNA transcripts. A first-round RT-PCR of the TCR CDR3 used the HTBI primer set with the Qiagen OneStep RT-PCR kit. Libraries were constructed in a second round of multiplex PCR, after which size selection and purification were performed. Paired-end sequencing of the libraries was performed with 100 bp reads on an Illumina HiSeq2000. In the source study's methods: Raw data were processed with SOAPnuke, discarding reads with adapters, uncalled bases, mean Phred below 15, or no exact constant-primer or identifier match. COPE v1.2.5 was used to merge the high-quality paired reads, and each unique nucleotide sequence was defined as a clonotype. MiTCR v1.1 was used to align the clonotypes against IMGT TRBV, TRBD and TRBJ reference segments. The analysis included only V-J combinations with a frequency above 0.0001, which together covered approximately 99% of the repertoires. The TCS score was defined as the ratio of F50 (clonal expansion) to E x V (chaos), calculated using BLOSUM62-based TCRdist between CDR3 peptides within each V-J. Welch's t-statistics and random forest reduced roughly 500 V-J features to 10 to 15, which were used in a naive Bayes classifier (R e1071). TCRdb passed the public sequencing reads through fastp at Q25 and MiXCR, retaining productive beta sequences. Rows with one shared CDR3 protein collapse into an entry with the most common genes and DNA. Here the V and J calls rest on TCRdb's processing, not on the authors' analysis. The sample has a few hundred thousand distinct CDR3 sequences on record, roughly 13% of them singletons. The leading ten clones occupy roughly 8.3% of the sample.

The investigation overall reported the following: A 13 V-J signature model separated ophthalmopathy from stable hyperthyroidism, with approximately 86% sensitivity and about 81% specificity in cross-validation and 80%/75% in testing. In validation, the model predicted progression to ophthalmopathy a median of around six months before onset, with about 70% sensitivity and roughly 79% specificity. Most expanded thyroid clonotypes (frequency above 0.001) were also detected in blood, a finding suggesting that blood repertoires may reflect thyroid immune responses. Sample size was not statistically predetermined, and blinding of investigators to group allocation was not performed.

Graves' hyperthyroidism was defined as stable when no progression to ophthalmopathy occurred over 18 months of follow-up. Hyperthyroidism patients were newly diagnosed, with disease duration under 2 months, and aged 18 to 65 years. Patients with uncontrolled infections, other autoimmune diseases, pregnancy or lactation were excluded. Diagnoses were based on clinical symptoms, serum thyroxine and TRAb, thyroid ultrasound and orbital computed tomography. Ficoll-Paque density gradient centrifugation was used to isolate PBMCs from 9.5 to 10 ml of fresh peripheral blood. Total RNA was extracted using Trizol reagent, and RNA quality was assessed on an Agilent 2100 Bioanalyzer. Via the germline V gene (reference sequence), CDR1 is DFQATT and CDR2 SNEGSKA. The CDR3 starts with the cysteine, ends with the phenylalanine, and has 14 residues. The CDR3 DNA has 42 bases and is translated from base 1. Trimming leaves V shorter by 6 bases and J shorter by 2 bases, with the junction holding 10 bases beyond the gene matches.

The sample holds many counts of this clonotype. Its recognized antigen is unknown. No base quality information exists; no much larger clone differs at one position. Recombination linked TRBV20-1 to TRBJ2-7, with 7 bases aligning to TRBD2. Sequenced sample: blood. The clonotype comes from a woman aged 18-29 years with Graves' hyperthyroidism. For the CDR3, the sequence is CSAPRSGAPYEQYF. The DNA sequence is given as TGCAGTGCCCCGAGGAGCGGGGCCCCCTACGAGCAGTACTTC.